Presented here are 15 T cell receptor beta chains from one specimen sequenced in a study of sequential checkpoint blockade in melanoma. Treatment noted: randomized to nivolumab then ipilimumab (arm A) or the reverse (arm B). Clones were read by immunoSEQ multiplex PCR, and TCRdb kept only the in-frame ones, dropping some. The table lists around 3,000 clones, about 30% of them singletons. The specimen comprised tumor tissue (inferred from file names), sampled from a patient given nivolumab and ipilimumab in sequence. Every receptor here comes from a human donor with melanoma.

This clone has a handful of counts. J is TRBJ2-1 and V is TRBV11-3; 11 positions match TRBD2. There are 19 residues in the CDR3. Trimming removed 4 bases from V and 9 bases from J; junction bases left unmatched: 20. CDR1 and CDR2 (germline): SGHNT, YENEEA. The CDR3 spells CASSSRSEVLAGVYGEQFF. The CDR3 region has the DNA TGTGCCAGCAGCTCCAGGTCGGAGGTACTAGCGGGAGTTTACGGTGAGCAGTTCTTC.

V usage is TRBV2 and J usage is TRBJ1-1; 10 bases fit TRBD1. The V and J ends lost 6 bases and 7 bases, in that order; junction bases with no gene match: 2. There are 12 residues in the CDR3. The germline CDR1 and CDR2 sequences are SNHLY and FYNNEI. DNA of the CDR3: TGTGCCAGCAGACGGGACAGGGGTGAAGCTTTCTTT. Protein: CASRRDRGEAFF. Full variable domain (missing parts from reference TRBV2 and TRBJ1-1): EPEVTQTPSHQVTQMGQEVILRCVPISNHLYFYWYRQILGQKVEFLVSFYNNEISEKSEIFDDQFSVERPDGSNFTLKIRSTKLEDSAMYFCASRRDRGEAFFGQGTRLTVV.

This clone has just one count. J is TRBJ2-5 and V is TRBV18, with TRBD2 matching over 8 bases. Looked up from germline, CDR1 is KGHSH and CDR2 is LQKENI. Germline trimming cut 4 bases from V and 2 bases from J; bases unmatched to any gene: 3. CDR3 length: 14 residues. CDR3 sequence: CASSQLADQETQYF. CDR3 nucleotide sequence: TGTGCCAGCTCACAACTAGCGGATCAAGAGACCCAGTACTTC. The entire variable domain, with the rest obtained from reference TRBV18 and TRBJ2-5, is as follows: NAGVMQNPRHLVRRRGQEARLRCSPMKGHSHVYWYRQLPEEGLKFMVYLQKENIIDESGMPKERFSAEFPKEGPSILRIQQVVRGDSAAYFCASSQLADQETQYFGPGTRLLVL.

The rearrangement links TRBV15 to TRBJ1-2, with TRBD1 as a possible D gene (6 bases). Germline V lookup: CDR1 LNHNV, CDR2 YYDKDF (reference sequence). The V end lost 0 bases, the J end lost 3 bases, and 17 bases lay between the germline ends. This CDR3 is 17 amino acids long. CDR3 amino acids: CATSREVRAGEYYGYTF. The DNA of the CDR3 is TGTGCCACCAGCAGAGAAGTTAGGGCAGGGGAATACTATGGCTACACCTTC.

CDR3 bases: TGCGCCAGCAGCCAAGGGCGGGAAAGGAACACTGAAGCTTTCTTT. Its protein is CASSQGRERNTEAFF. The chain carries TRBV4-1 and TRBJ1-1; no firm D call. Trimming pared 1 base from V and 1 base from J, leaving 10 bases between. This CDR3 is 15 amino acids long. Germline lookup yields CDR1 MGHRA and CDR2 YSYEKL.

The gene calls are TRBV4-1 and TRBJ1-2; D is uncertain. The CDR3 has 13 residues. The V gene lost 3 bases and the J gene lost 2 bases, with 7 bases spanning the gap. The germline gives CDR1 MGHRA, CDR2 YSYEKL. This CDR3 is CASSHVGNYGYTF. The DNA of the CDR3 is TGCGCCAGCAGCCATGTAGGGAACTATGGCTACACCTTC.

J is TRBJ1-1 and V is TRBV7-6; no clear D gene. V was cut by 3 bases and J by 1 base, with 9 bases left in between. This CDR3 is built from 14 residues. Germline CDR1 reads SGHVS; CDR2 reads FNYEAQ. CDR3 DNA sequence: TGTGCCAGCAGCTTGGCCGGCCCGAACACTGAAGCTTTCTTT. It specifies CASSLAGPNTEAFF.

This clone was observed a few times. Written as DNA, the CDR3 is TGTGCCAGTAGACCCCCAGGGCTGGGGGAGACCCAGTACTTC. Protein: CASRPPGLGETQYF. The V and J genes are TRBV19 and TRBJ2-5, with a possible D match to TRBD1 (5 bases). The V end was cut by 6 bases, the J end by 5 bases, with 16 bases between. Germline loops: CDR1 LNHDA, CDR2 SQIVND (reference sequence). The CDR3 is 14 residues long.

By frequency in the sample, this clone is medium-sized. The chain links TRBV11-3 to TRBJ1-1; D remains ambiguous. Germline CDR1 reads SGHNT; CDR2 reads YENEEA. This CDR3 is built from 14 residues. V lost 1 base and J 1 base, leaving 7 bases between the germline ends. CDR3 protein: CASSLGGGNTEAFF. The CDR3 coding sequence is TGTGCCAGCAGCTTAGGTGGAGGGAACACTGAAGCTTTCTTT.

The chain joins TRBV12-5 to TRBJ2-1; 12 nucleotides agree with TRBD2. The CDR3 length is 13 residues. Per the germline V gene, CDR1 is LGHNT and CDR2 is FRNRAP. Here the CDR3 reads CASVLAGGNEQFF. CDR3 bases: TGTGCCAGCGTACTAGCGGGAGGAAATGAGCAGTTCTTC.

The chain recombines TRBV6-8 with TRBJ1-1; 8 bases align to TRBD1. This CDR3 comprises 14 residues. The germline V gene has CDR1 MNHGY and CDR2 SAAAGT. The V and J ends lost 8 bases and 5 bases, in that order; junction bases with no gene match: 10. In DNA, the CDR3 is TGTGCCAGCGGACGGCAGGGGGCTGGGACTGAAGCTTTCTTT. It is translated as CASGRQGAGTEAFF.

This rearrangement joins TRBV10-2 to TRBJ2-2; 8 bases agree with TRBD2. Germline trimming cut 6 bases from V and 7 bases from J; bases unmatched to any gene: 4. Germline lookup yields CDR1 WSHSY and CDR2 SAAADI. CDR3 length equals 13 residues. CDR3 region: CASSGRAVGELFF. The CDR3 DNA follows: TGCGCCAGCAGCGGGAGGGCGGTCGGGGAGCTGTTTTTT.

The DNA of the CDR3 is TGTGCCAGTAGTATGGCGGACAGGAACAATCAGCCCCAGCATTTT. It is translated as CASSMADRNNQPQHF. The chain couples TRBV19 to TRBJ1-5, with 7 bases fitting TRBD1. The germline V gene encodes CDR1 LNHDA and CDR2 SQIVND (reference sequence). Trimming removed 3 bases from V and 3 bases from J; junction bases left unmatched: 5. The CDR3 covers 15 residues. Variable domain in full (rest from reference TRBV19 and TRBJ1-5): DGGITQSPKYLFRKEGQNVTLSCEQNLNHDAMYWYRQDPGQGLRLIYYSQIVNDFQKGDIAEGYSVSREKKESFPLTVTSAQKNPTAFYLCASSMADRNNQPQHFGDGTRLSIL.

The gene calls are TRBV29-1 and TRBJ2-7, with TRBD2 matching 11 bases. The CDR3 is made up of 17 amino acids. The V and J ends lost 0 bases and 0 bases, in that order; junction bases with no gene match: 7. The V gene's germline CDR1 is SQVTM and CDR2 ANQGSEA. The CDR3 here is CSVEDPWTSGRSYEQYF. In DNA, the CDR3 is TGCAGCGTTGAAGACCCATGGACTAGCGGGCGCTCCTACGAGCAGTACTTC.

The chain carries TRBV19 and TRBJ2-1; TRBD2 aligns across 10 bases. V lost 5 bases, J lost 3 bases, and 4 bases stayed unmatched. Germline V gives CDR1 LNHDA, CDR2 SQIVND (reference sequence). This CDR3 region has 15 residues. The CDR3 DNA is TGTGCCAGTAGTGTGGGACTAGCGAGCTACAATGAGCAGTTCTTC. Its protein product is CASSVGLASYNEQFF.